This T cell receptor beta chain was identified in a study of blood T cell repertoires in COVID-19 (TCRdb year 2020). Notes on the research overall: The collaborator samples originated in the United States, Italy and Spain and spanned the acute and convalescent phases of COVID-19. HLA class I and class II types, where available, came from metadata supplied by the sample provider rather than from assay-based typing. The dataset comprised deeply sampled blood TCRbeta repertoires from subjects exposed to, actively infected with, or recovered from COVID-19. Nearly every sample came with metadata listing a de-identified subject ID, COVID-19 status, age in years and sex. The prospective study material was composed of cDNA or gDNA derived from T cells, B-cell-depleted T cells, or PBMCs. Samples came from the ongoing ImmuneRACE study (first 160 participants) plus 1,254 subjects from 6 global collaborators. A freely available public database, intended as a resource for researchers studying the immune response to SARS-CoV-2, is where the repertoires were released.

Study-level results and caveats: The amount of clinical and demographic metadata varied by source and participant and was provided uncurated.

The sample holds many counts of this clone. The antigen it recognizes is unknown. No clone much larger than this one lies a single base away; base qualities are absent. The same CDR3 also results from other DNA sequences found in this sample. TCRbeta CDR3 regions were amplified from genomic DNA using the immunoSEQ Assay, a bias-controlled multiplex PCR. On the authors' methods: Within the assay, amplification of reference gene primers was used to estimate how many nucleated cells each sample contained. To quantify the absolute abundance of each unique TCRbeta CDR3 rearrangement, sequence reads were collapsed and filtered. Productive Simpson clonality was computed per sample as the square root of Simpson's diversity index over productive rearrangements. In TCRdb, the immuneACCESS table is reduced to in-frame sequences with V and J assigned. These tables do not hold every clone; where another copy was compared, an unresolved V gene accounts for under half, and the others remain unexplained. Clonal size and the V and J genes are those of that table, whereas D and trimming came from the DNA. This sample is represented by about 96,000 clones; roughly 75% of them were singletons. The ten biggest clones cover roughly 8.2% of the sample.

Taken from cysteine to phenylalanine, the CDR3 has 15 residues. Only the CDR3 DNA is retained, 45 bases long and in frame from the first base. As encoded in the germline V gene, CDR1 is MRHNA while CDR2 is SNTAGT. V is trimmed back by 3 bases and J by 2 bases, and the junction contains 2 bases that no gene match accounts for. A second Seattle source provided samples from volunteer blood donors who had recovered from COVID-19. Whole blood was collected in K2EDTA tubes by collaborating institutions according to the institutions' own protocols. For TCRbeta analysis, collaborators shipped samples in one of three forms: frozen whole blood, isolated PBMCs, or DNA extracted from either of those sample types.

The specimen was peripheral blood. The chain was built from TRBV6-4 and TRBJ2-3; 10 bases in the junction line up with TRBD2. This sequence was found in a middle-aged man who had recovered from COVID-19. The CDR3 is CASSESGGATDTQYF. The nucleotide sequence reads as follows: TGTGCCAGCAGTGAAAGCGGGGGGGCCACAGATACGCAGTATTTT.